What follows are 18 T cell receptor beta chains derived from one specimen sequenced in a study of PD-L1 blockade in urothelial cancer. Clones were sequenced by immunoSEQ multiplex PCR, and TCRdb holds only the in-frame ones, with some missing. The table shows 50,000 to 75,000 clones, with roughly four fifths occurring only once. Time point in this sample: pretreatment peripheral blood. The sample in question was PBMCs, obtained around atezolizumab (anti-PD-L1) treatment. The receptors were sampled from a man between 65 and 85 years old with urothelial cancer.

The chain couples TRBV9 to TRBJ1-1; unclear D gene. The CDR3 totals 14 residues. Germline lookup yields CDR1 SGDLS and CDR2 YYNGEE. Trimming left V 0 bases short and J 0 bases short, with 6 bases between. The CDR3 loop is CASSVDGVNTEAFF. The CDR3 coding sequence is TGTGCCAGCAGCGTAGACGGGGTGAACACTGAAGCTTTCTTT.

The chain employs TRBV5-1 and TRBJ2-6; a weak D match, TRBD1 (6 bases). Looked up from germline, CDR1 is SGHRS and CDR2 is YFSETQ. The V gene lost 7 bases and the J gene lost 2 bases, with 19 bases spanning the gap. There are 17 residues in the CDR3. The CDR3 sequence is CASGLVGQLTGANVLTF. Written as DNA, the CDR3 is TGCGCCAGCGGCCTAGTCGGACAGCTCACTGGGGCCAACGTCCTGACTTTC.

The rearrangement uses TRBV6-4 and TRBJ2-6; D gene unclear. Germline assignment: CDR1 MRHNA and CDR2 SNTAGT. The germline V and J ends were trimmed by 8 bases and 1 base, with 18 bases remaining between them. The CDR3 spans 17 residues. The CDR3 nucleotides are TGTGCCAGCCCCCCCGCCACTTTCCCATCTGGGGCCAACGTCCTGACTTTC. This codes for CASPPATFPSGANVLTF.

J is TRBJ1-4 and V is TRBV27; tentatively, D is TRBD1 (6 bases). V was clipped by 5 bases and J by 1 base, with 11 bases between them. Germline-derived CDR1 and CDR2 are MNHEY and SMNVEV (reference sequence). The length of the CDR3 is 15 residues. The CDR3, as DNA: TGTGCCAGCAGTCCGCGGACAGTAACTAATGAAAAACTGTTTTTT. Translated: CASSPRTVTNEKLFF.

This clone was counted between two and nine times. A read error may account for a junction end that differs from germline. The J gene is TRBJ2-1, the V gene TRBV7-7; D unresolved. Germline V lookup: CDR1 SSHAT, CDR2 FNYEAQ (reference sequence). The CDR3 is 14 residues long. CDR3 nucleotides: TGTGCTAGCAGCCCGACCGAGGACTACAATGAGCAGTTCTTC. Its translation: CASSPTEDYNEQFF.

The rearrangement links TRBV4-3 to TRBJ2-2, with no clear D. The CDR3 is made up of 13 amino acids. Per the germline V gene, CDR1 is LGHNA and CDR2 is YSLEER. V was shortened by 1 base and J by 10 bases, with 10 bases between the two germline ends. CDR3 in DNA: TGCGCCAGCAGCCAAGGGGCCCGGATGGAGCTGTTTTTT. It codes for CASSQGARMELFF.

J is TRBJ1-2 and V is TRBV14; 7 bases agree with TRBD1. CDR1 and CDR2 from the germline V gene are SGHDN and FVKESK. This CDR3 is built from 17 residues. V lost 5 bases and J lost 2; bases outside the gene matches: 14. CDR3 loop: CASSSESPGQFNYGYTF. Written as DNA, the CDR3 is TGTGCCAGCAGCTCCGAGTCGCCGGGACAGTTCAACTATGGCTACACCTTC.

The table lists this clone with a few counts. The chain employs TRBV7-9 and TRBJ1-1; D gene ambiguous. V shed 5 bases and J shed 7 bases, with 5 bases lying between them. CDR1 is SEHNR, CDR2 FQNEAQ, per germline (reference sequence). The CDR3 covers 10 residues. The CDR3: CASSPYEAFF. In nucleotides, the CDR3 is TGTGCCAGCAGCCCCTATGAAGCTTTCTTT.

This rearrangement joins TRBV5-4 to TRBJ2-3, with a possible D match to TRBD1 (5 bases). From germline, CDR1 is SGHNT and CDR2 YYREEE (reference sequence). The ends were cut back, 0 bases at V and 2 bases at J, with 7 bases in the middle. The CDR3 runs to 14 residues. CDR3 amino acids: CASSLGQFTDTQYF. The CDR3 DNA follows: TGTGCCAGCAGCTTGGGACAGTTCACAGATACGCAGTATTTT.

This chain connects TRBV6-5 to TRBJ2-1; 10 bases fit TRBD2. The trim removed 4 bases at V and 7 bases at J, leaving 7 bases unmatched. CDR3 length equals 15 residues. CDR1 and CDR2 (germline): MNHEY, SVGAGI. CDR3 DNA: TGTGCCAGCAGTTCGTCTAGCGGGAGTGGGAATGAGCAGTTCTTC. Translated, it gives CASSSSSGSGNEQFF.

Within the sample, this clone is medium-sized. The CDR3 region has the DNA TGCGCCAGCAGCTTGTTGACAGGCTTGGACTACGAGCAGTACTTC. It codes for CASSLLTGLDYEQYF. This chain connects TRBV5-1 to TRBJ2-7; possible D gene TRBD1, 6 bases. Trimming removed 1 base at V and 3 bases at J, with 14 bases between. The CDR3 runs 15 residues. Germline V gene sequence: CDR1 SGHRS, CDR2 YFSETQ.

This clone was seen a single time. V gene TRBV27 combines with J gene TRBJ2-2; 8 bases agree with TRBD1. The CDR3 runs to 15 residues. The trim removed 3 bases at V and 5 bases at J, leaving 5 bases unmatched. From germline, CDR1 is MNHEY and CDR2 SMNVEV (reference sequence). This CDR3 reads CASSFGQGETGELFF. In DNA form, the CDR3 reads TGTGCCAGCAGTTTCGGACAGGGCGAGACCGGGGAGCTGTTTTTT.

The CDR3 DNA follows: TGTGCCAGCAGCCGCTTTGGACAGGGTGGCACTGAAGCTTTCTTT. Encoded protein: CASSRFGQGGTEAFF. V gene TRBV7-8 combines with J gene TRBJ1-1, with TRBD1 identical over 8 bases. The length of the CDR3 is 15 residues. The junction had 9 bases not matched to a gene; V was cut back by 5 bases and J by 4 bases. The germline V gene has CDR1 SGHVS and CDR2 FQNEAQ.

The chain couples TRBV9 to TRBJ2-7, with D perhaps TRBD1 (6 bases). This CDR3 region has 15 residues. Germline V CDR1 and CDR2: SGDLS, YYNGEE. Trimming removed 4 bases at V and 2 bases at J, with 16 bases between. The CDR3 bases are TGTGCCAGCAGCCCTACCGGGACAAGTCCCTACGAGCAGTACTTC. As protein: CASSPTGTSPYEQYF.

The CDR3 reads CASSLAGQGLGTDTQYF. For the CDR3, the DNA is TGTGCCAGCAGCTTAGCGGGACAGGGTTTGGGCACAGATACGCAGTATTTT. This sequence joins TRBV11-2 and TRBJ2-3, with 9 bases identical to TRBD1. The CDR3 consists of 17 residues. Germline trimming cut 1 base from V and 1 base from J; bases unmatched to any gene: 6. The germline V gene encodes CDR1 SGHAT and CDR2 FQNNGV.

The chain employs TRBV19 and TRBJ1-3; 7 bases are a match to TRBD1. Looked up from germline, CDR1 is LNHDA and CDR2 is SQIVND (reference sequence). The CDR3 is 16 residues long. V shed 5 bases, J shed 0 bases, and the junction held 7 bases outside the gene matches. CDR3 DNA sequence: TGTGCCAGTAGTCGACAGACAGGGATCTCTGGAAACACCATATATTTT. It translates to CASSRQTGISGNTIYF.

The chain combines TRBV4-1 with TRBJ2-7; D not certain. V shed 1 base and J shed 1 base, with 14 bases lying between them. Germline-derived CDR1 and CDR2 are MGHRA and YSYEKL. This CDR3 spans 16 amino acids. CDR3 amino acids: CASSQVYGDRSYEQYF. Here the CDR3 DNA reads TGCGCCAGCAGCCAAGTCTACGGAGACCGATCCTACGAGCAGTACTTC.

The genes are TRBV6-6 and TRBJ1-1, with 8 bases lining up with TRBD1. CDR1 is MNHNY, CDR2 SVGAGI, per germline (reference sequence). V was pared by 7 bases and J by 11 bases, with 12 bases of the junction left unmatched. This CDR3 has 13 residues. In nucleotides, the CDR3 is TGTGCCAGCATCGCCGGGACAGGACGACAGGCTTTCTTT. The encoded protein is CASIAGTGRQAFF.